This T cell receptor beta chain was sequenced during a study of control samples from healthy donors and cancer patients (dated by TCRdb to 2020 to 2022). About this clone itself: Its antigen is unknown. Qualities for individual bases were not recorded, and no much larger clone is one base off.

Library method: the immunoSEQ multiplex PCR assay. The table comes from immuneACCESS by way of TCRdb, which keeps in-frame sequences with V and J called. Part of the clones is missing from these tables; in studies checked, under half for an unresolved V gene and the rest for unknown reasons. Within this sample are tens of thousands of clones, with about 83% of them counted one time only. In total, the top ten clones hold 1.6% of the sample. The TCR originated in a woman between 40 and 50 years old with lung cancer. The material sequenced was PBMCs.

The CDR3 is CASSQERQGAYEQYF. The nucleotides are TGCGCCAGCAGCCAAGAACGACAGGGGGCATACGAGCAGTACTTC. The V gene is TRBV4-3 and the J gene is TRBJ2-7; 10 nucleotides in the junction match TRBD1. For CDR1 and CDR2, the germline V gene lists LGHNA and YSLEER. Measured from the cysteine to the phenylalanine, the CDR3 is 15 residues long. Only the CDR3 DNA is retained, 45 bases long and in frame from the first base. Trimmed from V: 0 bases; trimmed from J: 4 bases; junction bases lacking a gene match: 3.